This T cell receptor beta chain stems from a study of blood T cell repertoires in COVID-19. Study-wide context: COVID-19 samples collected from the United States, Italy and Spain covered acute and convalescent phases. PBMCs, B-cell-depleted T cells, or T cells provided the cDNA or gDNA that made up the material.

Per the study methods: Nucleated cell counts were estimated from reference gene primer amplification. Generated by immunoSEQ multiplex PCR, the TCRdb table keeps only in-frame clones and is missing some. The D gene and trimming were derived from the DNA, and the V and J assignments and clone size from that table. This sample yields approximately 110,000 clones, of which 55% to 75% are seen a single time; more than 0.65% belongs to the top ten. This CDR3 spans 14 amino acids. Unmatched junction bases numbered 8, after V lost 8 bases and J lost 6 bases. The germline V gene has CDR1 MNHEY and CDR2 SMNVEV (reference sequence). This clone has more than one count but fewer than ten.

The rearrangement joins TRBV27 to TRBJ2-3; TRBD2 matches at 10 bases. The sample comprised peripheral blood. The sequence derives from a human donor with acute or convalescent COVID-19. The donor label of this sample is uncertain. The CDR3 protein is CASASGGAWDTQYF. Written as DNA, the CDR3 is TGTGCCAGCGCCAGCGGGGGGGCTTGGGATACGCAGTATTTT.